The clone carrying this T cell receptor (beta chain) was seen only once. Germline CDR1 reads LNHDA; CDR2 reads SQIVND (reference sequence). The length of the CDR3 is 15 residues. V was cut by 6 bases and J by 1 base, with 10 bases left in between. This entry belongs to a study of T cell responses to AZD1222 COVID-19 vaccine. The table came from immunoSEQ multiplex PCR; TCRdb's copy has only in-frame clones and leaves some out. The table lists roughly 120,000 clones, 89% of them singletons, with approximately 4.2% in the top ten. The genes are TRBV19 and TRBJ1-6; the D is unclear. This clonotype originated in an adult in good health. This specimen consisted of peripheral blood, obtained on day 0 of AZD1222 vaccination. The CDR3 DNA sequence: TGTGCCAGTAGCTCACAGCCTTCCTATAATTCACCCCTCCACTTT. Protein: CASSSQPSYNSPLHF.